This passage covers 20 T cell receptor beta chains from one sample sequenced in a study of molecular identifiers for immune sequencing clone quantification. Using its own MiXCR run on the PCR reads, TCRdb lists one record per CDR3 protein. The sample lists under 600,000 distinct CDR3 sequences, around 23% seen once, with over 0.6% in the top ten. The sequencing sample was made of naive CD8+ T cells from blood, with Jurkat cell RNA spiked in. Subset denoted: FACS-sorted CD8+CD4-CCR7+CD45RA+ naive T cells. Receptors were obtained from a human donor in good health. Some libraries in this study had Jurkat cell RNA spiked in.

In this sample, this clonotype turned up a few times. The chain combines TRBV6-1 with TRBJ2-7; 8 nucleotides align to TRBD1. Germline-derived CDR1 and CDR2 are MNHNS and SASEGT. The J segment lost 4 bases and the V segment lost 1 base, leaving 3 bases of the junction unmatched. The CDR3 sequence is 14 residues long. CDR3 protein: CASSEDDRGYEQYF. The CDR3 bases are TGTGCCAGCAGTGAAGACGACAGGGGTTACGAGCAGTACTTC.

This clonotype was counted a few times. The V and J genes are TRBV27 and TRBJ2-4; the match to TRBD1 covers 9 bases. Per germline, CDR1 MNHEY and CDR2 SMNVEV (reference sequence). V shed 6 bases and J 3 bases; nucleotides not matched to a gene: 9. This CDR3 region has 16 residues. CDR3 bases: TGTGCCAGCAGGTCTTTACAGGGGGCGCACAAAAACATTCAGTACTTC. It specifies CASRSLQGAHKNIQYF.

The chain uses TRBV3-1 and TRBJ1-6; D unclear. V lost 0 bases and J lost 0, with 6 bases in between. CDR3 length: 16 amino acids. Per germline, CDR1 LGHDT and CDR2 YNNKEL (reference sequence). The CDR3 nucleotides read TGTGCCAGCAGCCAAGATCCGTACTCCTATAATTCACCCCTCCACTTT. It yields the protein CASSQDPYSYNSPLHF.

The rearrangement joins TRBV12-5 to TRBJ2-1; D might be TRBD1 (5 bases). The V and J ends lost 5 bases and 2 bases respectively, with 13 bases between them. Germline V gene data show CDR1 as LGHNT and CDR2 as FRNRAP. The CDR3 runs to 15 residues. CDR3: CASGLERGPYNEQFF. The CDR3 coding sequence is TGTGCTAGTGGTCTGGAAAGGGGCCCCTACAATGAGCAGTTCTTC.

This chain joins TRBV27 and TRBJ2-2; TRBD1 might be the D (6 bases). V was pared by 5 bases and J by 5 bases, with 12 bases between. This CDR3 is built from 14 residues. Germline values: CDR1 MNHEY, CDR2 SMNVEV (reference sequence). The CDR3 nucleotides read TGTGCCAGCAGTGGACAGAGGAATACCGGGGAGCTGTTTTTT. Amino acid sequence: CASSGQRNTGELFF.

As to this clonotype: Mismatch with germline at one junction end may stem from a read error. The chain is built from TRBV4-1 and TRBJ2-7; maybe TRBD1 (6 bases). This CDR3 comprises 14 residues. The V gene's germline CDR1 is MGHRA and CDR2 YSYEKL. The CDR3 protein is CASSQTQGSYKQYF. CDR3 DNA: TGCGCCAGCAGCCAGACACAGGGATCCTACAAGCAGTACTTC.

The chain joins TRBV30 to TRBJ2-3; 11 positions agree with TRBD2. The germline CDR1 and CDR2 sequences are GTSNPN and SVGIG (reference sequence). The CDR3 has 14 residues. V lost 4 bases, J lost 2 bases, and 2 bases stayed unmatched. The CDR3 nucleotides read TGTGCCTGGACTAGCGGGGGGACCACAGATACGCAGTATTTT. Amino acid sequence: CAWTSGGTTDTQYF.

With respect to this clonotype: This sequence may be a read error, since a much larger clone differs from it by one base. The chain has TRBV11-2 and TRBJ2-1, with a possible D match to TRBD2 (6 bases). V was pared by 4 bases and J by 8 bases, with 27 bases between. Germline CDR1 and CDR2: SGHAT and FQNNGV. This CDR3 spans 18 amino acids. CDR3 region: CASSSQLRRATEIHEQFF. The CDR3 DNA sequence: TGTGCCAGCAGCTCACAGCTCAGGAGGGCGACTGAAATCCATGAGCAGTTCTTC.

The chain couples TRBV4-3 to TRBJ2-1; D may match TRBD1 or TRBD2 (5 bases each). There are 14 residues in the CDR3. Germline V gene data show CDR1 as LGHNA and CDR2 as YSLEER. The V end lost 4 bases, the J end lost 9 bases, and 16 bases lay between the germline ends. The CDR3: CASSRGVQATEQFF. DNA for the CDR3: TGCGCCAGCAGCCGGGGAGTACAGGCAACTGAGCAGTTCTTC.

The genes are TRBV28 and TRBJ2-2; 7 nucleotides agree with TRBD1. J lost 3 bases, V lost 3 bases, and 7 bases had no gene match. The germline CDR1 and CDR2 sequences are MDHEN and SYDVKM. This CDR3 has 16 residues. CDR3 in DNA: TGTGCCAGCAGTTTGGGGCAGGGGGTCGACACCGGGGAGCTGTTTTTT. This encodes CASSLGQGVDTGELFF.

This clonotype was detected a few times. The chain combines TRBV6-2 or TRBV6-3 with TRBJ2-1, with 10 bases fitting TRBD2. Germline V gives CDR1 MNHEY, CDR2 SVGEGT. The J segment lost 6 bases and the V segment lost 11 bases, leaving 7 bases of the junction unmatched. The CDR3 runs 13 residues. CDR3 amino acids: CACKRTSGNEQFF. The CDR3 nucleotides are TGTGCCTGCAAGCGGACTAGCGGCAATGAGCAGTTCTTC.

This sequence joins TRBV6-5 and TRBJ2-2; tentative D call: TRBD1 (6 bases). The V and J ends lost 2 bases and 6 bases respectively, with 13 bases between them. Germline-derived CDR1 and CDR2 are MNHEY and SVGAGI. This CDR3 has 15 residues. In nucleotides, the CDR3 is TGTGCCAGCAGTTACGGGACAAGAGTGGCCGGGGAGCTGTTTTTT. It translates to CASSYGTRVAGELFF.

J is TRBJ2-3 and V is TRBV7-3, with TRBD1 matching 8 bases. The CDR3 is 15 residues long. Germline-derived CDR1 and CDR2 are SGHTA and FQGTGA. V was pared by 5 bases and J by 3 bases, with 7 bases of the junction left unmatched. CDR3 sequence (DNA): TGTGCCAGCAGCCCCGGGACAGGAGCTACAGATACGCAGTATTTT. Amino acid sequence: CASSPGTGATDTQYF.

CDR3 DNA: TGTGCCAGCAGCTTAACGGCTAACAATGAGCAGTTCTTC. This encodes CASSLTANNEQFF. The gene calls are TRBV7-9 and TRBJ2-1; no reliable D call. The CDR3 length is 13 residues. V lost 2 bases and J 5 bases, leaving 7 bases between the germline ends. From germline, CDR1 is SEHNR and CDR2 FQNEAQ (reference sequence).

The genes are TRBV7-8 and TRBJ2-7; D is ambiguous. This CDR3 has 15 residues. Trimming removed 1 base at V and 6 bases at J, with 16 bases between. Germline V gene lookup returns CDR1 SGHVS and CDR2 FQNEAQ. The CDR3 DNA sequence: TGTGCCAGCAGCTTAGGATCGGCGTCCCTCCGCGAGCAGTACTTC. It specifies CASSLGSASLREQYF.

This chain uses TRBV11-2 with TRBJ2-3, with D possibly TRBD1 on 6 matching bases. Germline V gene lookup returns CDR1 SGHAT and CDR2 FQNNGV. V shed 5 bases and J shed 2 bases, with 11 bases lying between them. CDR3 length: 14 amino acids. The CDR3 sequence: CASSPTGFTDTQYF. The CDR3 nucleotides read TGTGCCAGCAGCCCGACAGGTTTCACAGATACGCAGTATTTT.

This clonotype showed up many times. The chain employs TRBV6-1 and TRBJ1-5; no clear D. This CDR3 contains 18 residues. The V gene's germline CDR1 is MNHNS and CDR2 SASEGT. Trimming removed 3 bases at V and 5 bases at J, with 23 bases between. Here the CDR3 reads CASSDTLSVLLEDQPQHF. The CDR3 DNA sequence: TGTGCCAGCAGTGATACACTCTCGGTCCTCCTGGAAGATCAGCCCCAGCATTTT.

This clonotype was seen more than once but under ten times. The chain joins TRBV30 to TRBJ2-3; D is perhaps TRBD1 (6 bases). The CDR3 length is 17 residues. Germline CDR1 and CDR2: GTSNPN and SVGIG (reference sequence). Trimming took off 0 bases at V and 2 bases at J, with 18 bases between the two ends. The CDR3 reads CAWSVLVTGQNTDTQYF. CDR3 nucleotide sequence: TGTGCCTGGAGTGTACTGGTTACAGGACAGAACACAGATACGCAGTATTTT.

In its sample, this clonotype was seen many times. V is TRBV7-8 and J is TRBJ1-4; 9 nucleotides agree with TRBD1. The germline gives CDR1 SGHVS, CDR2 FQNEAQ. Unmatched junction bases numbered 6, after V lost 5 bases and J lost 2 bases. The CDR3 loop spans 16 amino acids. The CDR3: CASSQQGAGTNEKLFF. CDR3 nucleotide sequence: TGTGCCAGCAGCCAACAGGGGGCCGGGACTAATGAAAAACTGTTTTTT.

As to this clonotype: This may be a read error: a much more frequent sequence differs by one nucleotide. This chain connects TRBV11-2 to TRBJ2-5, with a tentative D call TRBD2 (6 bases). The V gene's germline CDR1 is SGHAT and CDR2 FQNNGV. The CDR3 length is 14 residues. Trimming pared 8 bases from V and 3 bases from J, leaving 16 bases between. CDR3: CASLPAGFEETQYF. The CDR3 nucleotides read TGTGCCAGCCTTCCCGCGGGGTTCGAAGAGACCCAGTACTTC.